The 4 T cell receptor beta chains given below trace back to one sample, sequenced in a study of T cell responses to AZD1222 COVID-19 vaccine. Using immunoSEQ multiplex PCR, the repertoire was profiled, and TCRdb retains in-frame clones only, with some absent. The sample holds approximately 150,000 clones; 90% to 95% are singletons and the top ten take 1.3%. The material was peripheral blood, obtained on day 0 of AZD1222 vaccination. The receptors derive from an adult in good health.

J is TRBJ2-2 and V is TRBV7-2; D remains ambiguous. The CDR3 length is 15 residues. Looked up from germline, CDR1 is SGHTA and CDR2 is FQGNSA. V dropped 2 bases and J dropped 2 bases, with 9 bases sitting between them. The CDR3 DNA reads TGTGCCAGCAGCTTAACCCAGCTTAACACCGGGGAGCTGTTTTTT. Protein: CASSLTQLNTGELFF. Filled out from reference TRBV7-2 and TRBJ2-2, the complete variable domain reads GAGVSQSPSNKVTEKGKDVELRCDPISGHTALYWYRQSLGQGLEFLIYFQGNSAPDKSGLPSDRFSAERTGGSVSTLTIQRTQQEDSAVYLCASSLTQLNTGELFFGEGSRLTVL.

V gene TRBV7-3 combines with J gene TRBJ2-7; 9 positions agree with TRBD1. Trimming removed 5 bases from V and 11 bases from J; junction bases left unmatched: 19. The CDR3 loop spans 16 amino acids. Germline-derived CDR1 and CDR2 are SGHTA and FQGTGA. The DNA for the CDR3 is TGTGCCAGCAGCCTTGGGATGCTCCGGGACAGGGACACCAAGTACGTC. Protein product: CASSLGMLRDRDTKYV.

This chain joins TRBV27 and TRBJ2-2; 8 nucleotides line up with TRBD1. V was pared by 4 bases and J by 2 bases, with 12 bases of the junction left unmatched. The CDR3 has 18 amino acids. Germline V CDR1 and CDR2: MNHEY, SMNVEV (reference sequence). DNA for the CDR3: TGTGCCAGCAGTTGGGGACAGGTAGCCCACCCCAACACCGGGGAGCTGTTTTTT. Translating it yields CASSWGQVAHPNTGELFF.

This chain joins TRBV19 and TRBJ1-2; tentative D call: TRBD1 (6 bases). Germline V lookup: CDR1 LNHDA, CDR2 SQIVND (reference sequence). The CDR3 runs 13 residues. V lost 5 bases and J 7 bases, leaving 14 bases between the germline ends. Here the CDR3 DNA reads TGTGCCAGTAGTTTACAGGGCGGCAGTGGCTACACCTTC. Translating it yields CASSLQGGSGYTF.